Below, 31 T cell receptor beta chains from the same sample are listed, as sequenced in a study of T cells after yellow fever vaccination. TCRdb redid the calling of the 5' RACE reads with MiXCR, one entry per CDR3 protein. The data contain 200,000 to 300,000 distinct CDR3 sequences, over 10% of them singletons. Material: CD4+ T cells sorted from PBMCs, obtained 45 days after the yellow fever booster vaccination. These receptors all stem from a man aged 25-45 years who received the YFV17D yellow fever vaccine.

The rearrangement joins TRBV28 to TRBJ2-4; 8 nucleotides agree with TRBD1. V was pared by 8 bases and J by 0 bases, with 12 bases of the junction left unmatched. Germline V lookup: CDR1 MDHEN, CDR2 SYDVKM. CDR3 length equals 17 residues. The CDR3 nucleotides read TGTGCCAGCGAGGAACAGGGGGTTCCCCTAGCCAAAAACATTCAGTACTTC. Its protein product is CASEEQGVPLAKNIQYF.

Only a few counts were recorded for this clonotype. The rearrangement uses TRBV18 and TRBJ1-2; D is uncertain. The CDR3 runs 11 residues. In germline, CDR1 is KGHSH, CDR2 LQKENI. V was trimmed by 4 bases and J by 6 bases, leaving 6 bases between them. The CDR3 sequence: CASSQGDGYTF. The CDR3 DNA sequence: TGTGCCAGCTCACAGGGTGATGGCTACACCTTC.

The chain employs TRBV5-1 and TRBJ1-5, with D maybe TRBD1 (6 bases). The ends were cut back, 3 bases at V and 6 bases at J, with 13 bases in the middle. CDR3 size: 14 residues. Looked up from germline, CDR1 is SGHRS and CDR2 is YFSETQ. This chain's CDR3 is CASSWAEGGQPQHF. CDR3 nucleotides: TGCGCCAGCAGCTGGGCCGAAGGGGGTCAGCCCCAGCATTTT.

Only a few counts were recorded for this clonotype. The chain joins TRBV24-1 to TRBJ2-1, with TRBD2 identical over 7 bases. V shed 4 bases and J 1 base; nucleotides not matched to a gene: 6. Germline V gives CDR1 KGHDR, CDR2 SFDVKD. This CDR3 is built from 16 residues. CDR3 sequence: CATSDPSGVSYNEQFF. CDR3 sequence (DNA): TGTGCCACCAGTGACCCGAGCGGGGTATCCTACAATGAGCAGTTCTTC.

This clonotype came up a few times. The gene calls are TRBV7-9 and TRBJ2-7, with 7 bases that match TRBD2. Germline trimming cut 5 bases from V and 2 bases from J; bases unmatched to any gene: 6. This CDR3 has 14 amino acids. The germline V gene encodes CDR1 SEHNR and CDR2 FQNEAQ (reference sequence). CDR3 sequence: CASSPRREAYEQYF. As DNA, the CDR3 is TGTGCCAGCAGCCCTAGACGGGAGGCCTACGAGCAGTACTTC.

This clonotype showed up many times. The chain couples TRBV10-3 to TRBJ2-7; tentatively, D is TRBD2 (5 bases). This CDR3 region has 15 residues. The V gene's germline CDR1 is ENHRY and CDR2 SYGVKD. V was shortened by 4 bases and J by 2 bases, with 15 bases between the two germline ends. In DNA, the CDR3 is TGTGCCATCAGTGTTAGCGCATGGGGAACCTACGAGCAGTACTTC. Its translation is CAISVSAWGTYEQYF.

This clonotype was seen a handful of times. The V and J genes are TRBV25-1 and TRBJ1-2, with TRBD1 matching over 8 bases. The CDR3 extends over 12 amino acids. V gave up 7 bases and J gave up 10 bases; unmatched junction bases: 8. Germline loops: CDR1 MGHDK, CDR2 SYGVNS. Written as DNA, the CDR3 is TGTGCCAGCACCCTAGGGACAGGCTTCTACACCTTC. Translated, it gives CASTLGTGFYTF.

The gene calls are TRBV5-1 and TRBJ2-7, with D possibly TRBD1 on 5 matching bases. Between the trimmed V and J ends, which lost 0 bases and 2 bases, there was a span of 9 bases. The V gene's germline CDR1 is SGHRS and CDR2 YFSETQ. The CDR3 sequence is 14 residues long. CDR3 bases: TGCGCCAGCAGCTTGGATCGCAGGGCCTACGAGCAGTACTTC. Amino acid sequence: CASSLDRRAYEQYF.

V usage is TRBV20-1 and J usage is TRBJ2-1; 9 nucleotides match TRBD2. This CDR3 has 17 residues. The V and J ends lost 6 bases and 3 bases, in that order; junction bases with no gene match: 15. CDR1 and CDR2 (germline): DFQATT, SNEGSKA (reference sequence). The CDR3 DNA follows: TGCAGTGCCATGGGACGCAGACTAGCGGACGTCTACAATGAGCAGTTCTTC. Its translation is CSAMGRRLADVYNEQFF.

This clonotype was picked up many times. J is TRBJ2-4 and V is TRBV6-5; D unresolved. The CDR3 is 16 amino acids. In germline, CDR1 is MNHEY, CDR2 SVGAGI. Between the trimmed V and J ends, which lost 7 bases and 0 bases, there was a span of 16 bases. The CDR3 protein is CASTAPGLLAKNIQYF. CDR3 bases: TGTGCCAGCACCGCCCCCGGGCTTCTAGCCAAAAACATTCAGTACTTC.

The sample holds many counts of this clonotype. The chain joins TRBV5-6 to TRBJ2-1; 8 bases are a match to TRBD2. The CDR3 is 15 amino acids. V was pared by 0 bases and J by 8 bases, with 7 bases of the junction left unmatched. The germline V gene has CDR1 SGHDT and CDR2 YYEEEE. The CDR3 nucleotides are TGTGCCAGCAGCTTGGAAGCGGGAGTCTCCTATGAGCAGTTCTTC. Translated: CASSLEAGVSYEQFF.

This clonotype was seen more than once but under ten times. The rearrangement uses TRBV6-1 and TRBJ2-3; TRBD1 aligns across 9 bases. This CDR3 is 13 amino acids long. V trimming: 7 bases; J trimming: 3 bases; junction bases outside the gene matches: 2. Germline values: CDR1 MNHNS, CDR2 SASEGT. The CDR3 bases are TGTGCCAGCACCGGACAGGGGACAGATACGCAGTATTTT. Amino acid sequence: CASTGQGTDTQYF.

This clonotype was counted between two and nine times. The rearrangement links TRBV7-2 to TRBJ1-1; 8 bases match TRBD1. CDR3 length equals 14 residues. Germline trimming cut 5 bases from V and 2 bases from J; bases unmatched to any gene: 4. Germline-derived CDR1 and CDR2 are SGHTA and FQGNSA. DNA of the CDR3: TGTGCCAGCAGCCCGGGACAGGTTAACACTGAAGCTTTCTTT. Its protein is CASSPGQVNTEAFF.

The chain links TRBV10-1 to TRBJ2-7; tentatively, D is TRBD2 (6 bases). Germline CDR1 is WNHNN and CDR2 is SYGVQD (reference sequence). Trimming took off 3 bases at V and 0 bases at J, with 27 bases between the two ends. This CDR3 comprises 20 residues. The CDR3 is CASSDVLIVAGTADSYEQYF. CDR3 coding DNA: TGCGCCAGCAGTGATGTATTAATTGTGGCCGGGACTGCCGACTCCTACGAGCAGTACTTC.

This clonotype appeared a few times. The chain is built from TRBV5-1 and TRBJ1-1; D is ambiguous. The CDR3 has 14 residues. With 7 bases removed from V and 2 bases from J, the gap between germline ends came to 15 bases. The germline V gene has CDR1 SGHRS and CDR2 YFSETQ. The CDR3 region is CASGRTSDNTEAFF. CDR3 coding DNA: TGCGCCAGCGGCCGAACAAGCGATAACACTGAAGCTTTCTTT.

This chain uses TRBV5-1 with TRBJ2-3; TRBD1 agrees at 8 bases. Germline V gene data show CDR1 as SGHRS and CDR2 as YFSETQ. The CDR3 loop spans 15 amino acids. With V trimmed by 1 base and J by 4 bases, 5 bases remained unmatched. The CDR3 coding sequence is TGCGCCAGCAGCTTGTGGGGACAGGAGTCAGATACGCAGTATTTT. Amino acids: CASSLWGQESDTQYF.

This chain joins TRBV10-3 and TRBJ2-1; 9 nucleotides line up with TRBD2. CDR1 and CDR2 from the germline V gene are ENHRY and SYGVKD. Trimming removed 5 bases from V and 7 bases from J; junction bases left unmatched: 9. This CDR3 comprises 15 residues. The CDR3 DNA is TGTGCCATCAGTACAGTGGGGACTAGCACAAATGAGCAGTTCTTC. This encodes CAISTVGTSTNEQFF.

This clonotype was found a few times. The chain carries TRBV12-3 or TRBV12-4 and TRBJ2-5, with 11 bases that match TRBD2. This CDR3 has 15 residues. Trimming removed 6 bases from V and 2 bases from J; junction bases left unmatched: 5. CDR3 bases: TGTGCCAGCAGCACAGGGACTAGCGGACAAGAGACCCAGTACTTC. Its translation: CASSTGTSGQETQYF.

The V gene is TRBV7-3, the J gene TRBJ2-2; 10 positions agree with TRBD2. CDR3 length equals 15 residues. Germline-derived CDR1 and CDR2 are SGHTA and FQGTGA. V lost 5 bases to trimming and J lost 7 bases; unmatched junction nucleotides: 7. Here the CDR3 reads CASSPLAGANGELFF. CDR3 DNA: TGTGCCAGCAGCCCCCTAGCGGGAGCGAACGGGGAGCTGTTTTTT.

The chain has TRBV18 and TRBJ2-7; the match to TRBD1 covers 9 bases. Germline CDR1 is KGHSH and CDR2 is LQKENI. The V and J ends lost 6 bases and 4 bases, in that order; junction bases with no gene match: 16. This CDR3 has 17 amino acids. In DNA, the CDR3 is TGTGCCAGCTCTCTGCAGCCCGTGGGGACAGGGAAATACGAGCAGTACTTC. Its translation: CASSLQPVGTGKYEQYF.

The gene calls are TRBV5-1 and TRBJ1-5, with 8 nucleotides matching TRBD1. V gave up 5 bases and J gave up 4 bases; unmatched junction bases: 8. Germline V lookup: CDR1 SGHRS, CDR2 YFSETQ. The CDR3 is 15 residues long. The CDR3 spells CASRPTGGSNQPQHF. CDR3 coding DNA: TGCGCCAGCAGGCCTACAGGGGGTAGTAATCAGCCCCAGCATTTT.

The table lists this clonotype with a few counts. The chain employs TRBV15 and TRBJ1-5; D gene ambiguous. V lost 3 bases and J lost 2, with 11 bases in between. The CDR3 is 15 residues long. Germline CDR1 and CDR2: LNHNV and YYDKDF (reference sequence). CDR3 in DNA: TGTGCCACCAGCAGGCAAATTGAAGGCAATCAGCCCCAGCATTTT. Translating it yields CATSRQIEGNQPQHF.

In its sample, this clonotype was seen a few times. CDR3 nucleotide sequence: TGTGCCAGCAGTTTTAGCGGTTCGAACGAGCAGTACTTC. Translating it yields CASSFSGSNEQYF. V is TRBV12-3 or TRBV12-4 and J is TRBJ2-7; D possibly corresponds to TRBD2 (6 bases). Trimming removed 3 bases from V and 5 bases from J, with 11 bases in between. The CDR3 sequence is 13 residues long.

This clonotype was detected ten times or more. CDR3 sequence reads: CASSWASGSLDTQYF. DNA of the CDR3: TGTGCCAGCAGCTGGGCTAGCGGGAGTCTAGATACGCAGTATTTT. This chain connects TRBV7-2 to TRBJ2-3, with 10 bases matching TRBD2. V was pared by 4 bases and J by 5 bases, with 6 bases of the junction left unmatched. The length of the CDR3 is 15 residues. Germline lookup yields CDR1 SGHTA and CDR2 FQGNSA.

CDR3 in DNA: TGTGCCAGCAGCTTCAGGGGGGGGCGCTCCTACAATGAGCAGTTCTTC. Translating gives CASSFRGGRSYNEQFF. V is TRBV7-9 and J is TRBJ2-1; D may be TRBD1 or TRBD2 (7 bases each). V gave up 3 bases and J gave up 0 bases, with 12 bases separating them. CDR3 length equals 16 residues. Germline assignment: CDR1 SEHNR and CDR2 FQNEAQ (reference sequence). The variable domain in full, completed from reference TRBV7-9 and TRBJ2-1, reads DTGVSQNPRHKITKRGQNVTFRCDPISEHNRLYWYRQTLGQGPEFLTYFQNEAQLEKSRLLSDRFSAERPKGSFSTLEIQRTEQGDSAMYLCASSFRGGRSYNEQFFGPGTRLTVL.

This clonotype was recorded a few times. The chain couples TRBV5-5 to TRBJ2-7, with 10 bases aligning to TRBD1. With 2 bases clipped from V and 3 bases from J, the junction kept 8 bases outside the gene matches. Germline CDR1 reads SGHKS; CDR2 reads YYEKEE (reference sequence). This CDR3 has 16 residues. Here the CDR3 reads CASSLTFGTGVYEQYF. The CDR3 bases are TGTGCCAGCAGCTTAACGTTTGGGACAGGGGTCTACGAGCAGTACTTC.

This clonotype has only a few counts. This chain connects TRBV7-2 to TRBJ2-1; possibly TRBD1 or TRBD2 for D (6 bases each). Germline CDR1 reads SGHTA; CDR2 reads FQGNSA. This CDR3 has 13 amino acids. Trimming left V 2 bases short and J 9 bases short, with 11 bases between. CDR3 protein: CASSLKGGLEQFF. DNA of the CDR3: TGTGCCAGCAGCTTAAAAGGGGGGCTTGAGCAGTTCTTC.

This sequence joins TRBV18 and TRBJ2-3; TRBD2 is a possible D gene (5 bases). V shed 1 base and J shed 3 bases, with 8 bases lying between them. The germline V gene has CDR1 KGHSH and CDR2 LQKENI. This CDR3 has 14 residues. This CDR3 is CASSPLGVTDTQYF. The CDR3 DNA sequence: TGTGCCAGCTCACCACTCGGGGTGACAGATACGCAGTATTTT.

The table lists this clonotype with many counts. The chain recombines TRBV20-1 with TRBJ2-3, with TRBD2 identical over 9 bases. The trim removed 0 bases at V and 4 bases at J, leaving 5 bases unmatched. The CDR3 is made up of 15 amino acids. Germline-derived CDR1 and CDR2 are DFQATT and SNEGSKA (reference sequence). CDR3 region: CSAREGGLAADTQYF. The CDR3 region has the DNA TGCAGTGCTAGAGAGGGGGGACTAGCCGCAGATACGCAGTATTTT.

J is TRBJ2-5 and V is TRBV7-8, with 11 bases lining up with TRBD1. The CDR3 totals 15 residues. Germline values: CDR1 SGHVS, CDR2 FQNEAQ. After removal of 2 bases from V and 5 bases from J, the junction contained 4 bases not matched to a gene. As DNA, the CDR3 is TGTGCCAGCAGCTTAAAGGGACAGGGGGTTGAGACCCAGTACTTC. This translates into CASSLKGQGVETQYF.

A few counts support this clonotype. V is TRBV13 and J is TRBJ2-1, with a weak D call TRBD2 (6 bases). Trimming pared 3 bases from V and 5 bases from J, leaving 23 bases between. The CDR3 is made up of 18 amino acids. The germline CDR1 and CDR2 sequences are PRHDT and FYEKMQ (reference sequence). The CDR3 here is CASSFKRRDETKNNEQFF. As DNA, the CDR3 is TGTGCCAGCAGCTTCAAGCGGAGGGACGAGACTAAAAACAATGAGCAGTTCTTC.